One sample yielded the 11 T cell receptor beta chains listed below, sequenced in a study of Graves' ophthalmopathy and Graves' hyperthyroidism. From RNA, the CDR3 regions of TCR beta chains were amplified and sequenced. First-round RT-PCR used HTBI primers; second-round multiplex PCR followed. Using its own MiXCR run on the multiplex PCR reads, TCRdb lists one record per CDR3 protein. This table holds 400,000 to 500,000 distinct CDR3 sequences, around 20% found once. Material for sequencing was peripheral blood. The receptors here all came from a woman aged 18-29 years with stable Graves' hyperthyroidism.

This clonotype has a count of ten or more. The chain links TRBV6-1 to TRBJ2-7, with D hard to call. This CDR3 comprises 13 residues. The germline V gene has CDR1 MNHNS and CDR2 SASEGT. Trimming removed 3 bases at V and 5 bases at J, with 11 bases between. The CDR3 nucleotides are TGTGCCAGCAGTGAGGCGGTAGACAACGAGCAGTACTTC. Its protein is CASSEAVDNEQYF.

This clonotype occurred many times. Given a much more abundant clone one base away, this may be a read error. The chain recombines TRBV20-1 with TRBJ2-5, with 10 positions matching TRBD2. The CDR3 has 15 amino acids. Germline V gives CDR1 DFQATT, CDR2 SNEGSKA (reference sequence). The CDR3 DNA sequence: TGCAGTGCTAGAGGCCAACTAGCGGGGCAAGAGACCAAGTACTTC. This codes for CSARGQLAGQETKYF.

This clonotype was detected ten times or more. The chain carries TRBV6-4 and TRBJ2-2; 7 nucleotides align to TRBD1. The CDR3 sequence is 15 residues long. Germline CDR1 reads MRHNA; CDR2 reads SNTAGT. V trimming: 4 bases; J trimming: 7 bases; junction bases outside the gene matches: 9. This CDR3 reads CASSGRDSRGGELFF. The CDR3 nucleotides are TGTGCCAGCAGTGGCCGGGACAGCCGGGGCGGGGAGCTGTTTTTT.

This clonotype was observed many times. The chain joins TRBV12-3 or TRBV12-4 to TRBJ2-5; TRBD1 matches 10 bases. Trimming at V came to 5 bases and at J to 5 bases, leaving 5 bases not matched to a gene. The length of the CDR3 is 14 residues. Here the CDR3 reads CASSPGTGVETQYF. CDR3 nucleotides: TGTGCCAGCAGTCCAGGGACAGGGGTCGAGACCCAGTACTTC.

This clonotype was detected ten times or more. The rearrangement uses TRBV29-1 and TRBJ1-2, with no clear D. This CDR3 contains 11 residues. V was shortened by 5 bases and J by 5 bases, with 9 bases between the two germline ends. Germline lookup yields CDR1 SQVTM and CDR2 ANQGSEA. This chain's CDR3 is CSVQVGYGYTF. CDR3 sequence (DNA): TGCAGCGTTCAAGTAGGGTATGGCTACACCTTC.

This clonotype was counted at least ten times. The gene calls are TRBV6-2 or TRBV6-3 and TRBJ2-2; D unclear. CDR1 and CDR2 (germline): MNHEY, SVGEGT. This CDR3 spans 14 amino acids. The V and J ends lost 7 bases and 1 base respectively, with 10 bases between them. The CDR3 protein is CASIRTVNTGELFF. The CDR3 nucleotides read TGTGCCAGCATCAGGACGGTGAACACCGGGGAGCTGTTTTTT.

Ten or more counts support this clonotype. The CDR3: CSVEDPASGRATYEQYF. CDR3 bases: TGCAGCGTTGAAGATCCGGCTAGCGGGAGGGCAACGTACGAGCAGTACTTC. The chain employs TRBV29-1 and TRBJ2-7, with TRBD2 matching 12 bases. The junction had 10 bases not matched to a gene; V was cut back by 0 bases and J by 4 bases. This CDR3 spans 17 amino acids. The germline CDR1 and CDR2 sequences are SQVTM and ANQGSEA.

Many counts were recorded for this clonotype. J is TRBJ2-7 and V is TRBV30; TRBD2 is a possible D gene (7 bases). The germline gives CDR1 GTSNPN, CDR2 SVGIG (reference sequence). V lost 1 base and J 0 bases, leaving 10 bases between the germline ends. The CDR3 is 14 amino acids. The CDR3 sequence: CAWSEGGSSYEQYF. The CDR3 nucleotides read TGTGCCTGGAGTGAGGGGGGGAGCTCCTACGAGCAGTACTTC.

In this sample, this clonotype turned up many times. The CDR3 here is CASSEDRGGETQYF. CDR3 in DNA: TGTGCCAGCAGTGAGGACAGGGGGGGGGAGACCCAGTACTTC. The chain carries TRBV25-1 and TRBJ2-5; 10 bases match TRBD1. In germline, CDR1 is MGHDK, CDR2 SYGVNS. CDR3 length equals 14 residues. V lost 3 bases, J lost 5 bases, and 3 bases stayed unmatched. Based on the CDR3 plus reference TRBV25-1 and TRBJ2-5, the full variable domain is EADIYQTPRYLVIGTGKKITLECSQTMGHDKMYWYQQDPGMELHLIHYSYGVNSTEKGDLSSESTVSRIRTEHFPLTLESARPSHTSQYLCASSEDRGGETQYFGPGTRLLVL.

This clonotype was recorded at least ten times. The chain combines TRBV10-3 with TRBJ1-1; the match to TRBD1 covers 10 bases. V lost 0 bases, J lost 12 bases, and 10 bases stayed unmatched. The CDR3 has 15 amino acids. Germline lookup yields CDR1 ENHRY and CDR2 SYGVKD. The DNA for the CDR3 is TGTGCCATCAGTGAGTCGGGACAGGGGATTATGGTTACTTTCTTT. As protein: CAISESGQGIMVTFF.

In this sample, this clonotype turned up a few times. This sequence joins TRBV30 and TRBJ2-2, with 10 bases aligning to TRBD2. This CDR3 comprises 14 residues. Germline CDR1 reads GTSNPN; CDR2 reads SVGIG (reference sequence). With V trimmed by 5 bases and J by 7 bases, 7 bases remained unmatched. CDR3 nucleotides: TGTGCCTGGGCTAGCGGGAGAGGAGGCGGGGAGCTGTTTTTT. This translates into CAWASGRGGGELFF.